The 12 T cell receptor beta chains reported below all come from one sample, sequenced in a study of shared clonotypes between healthy human individuals. Repertoires were generated with immunoSEQ multiplex PCR, while TCRdb's copy carries only in-frame clones and drops some. The data contain hundreds of thousands of clones, about 74% of them singletons. Input material: memory CD4+ T cells sorted from blood. Stated subset: CD45RA-negative fraction. The receptors shown here come from a woman in her thirties in good health.

The V call is TRBV15, the J call TRBJ1-1, with 7 bases identical to TRBD1. J was trimmed by 4 bases and V by 5 bases; bases with no gene match: 4. Germline values: CDR1 LNHNV, CDR2 YYDKDF (reference sequence). The CDR3 spans 13 residues. In nucleotides, the CDR3 is TGTGCCACCAGCCGTCAGGGGGGCACTGAAGCTTTCTTT. As protein: CATSRQGGTEAFF.

The V call is TRBV6-5, the J call TRBJ2-7; 10 nucleotides align to TRBD2. Trimming took 7 bases from V and 6 from J; bases not matched to a gene: 9. CDR3 length: 14 residues. CDR1 and CDR2 from the germline V gene are MNHEY and SVGAGI. The CDR3 region is CASKRVAGGAEQYF. The CDR3 bases are TGTGCCAGCAAGAGGGTAGCGGGAGGAGCCGAGCAGTACTTC.

This clone turned up a few times. The chain couples TRBV19 to TRBJ1-3; D is unresolved. Germline assignment: CDR1 LNHDA and CDR2 SQIVND (reference sequence). The CDR3 totals 15 residues. V was shortened by 7 bases and J by 4 bases, with 17 bases between the two germline ends. The CDR3 loop is CASTSLGLEGNTIYF. The CDR3 DNA is TGTGCCAGTACCTCCTTGGGTTTGGAAGGAAACACCATATATTTT.

The chain has TRBV28 and TRBJ2-3; 10 nucleotides line up with TRBD2. The ends lost 4 bases at V and 4 bases at J; junction bases unmatched: 2. From germline, CDR1 is MDHEN and CDR2 SYDVKM. This CDR3 has 14 residues. The CDR3 DNA reads as TGTGCCAGCAGTTCTAGCGGGAGAGCAGATACGCAGTATTTT. Protein sequence: CASSSSGRADTQYF.

The chain has TRBV10-3 and TRBJ2-5, with D unresolved. The CDR3 sequence is 11 residues long. Trimming shortened V by 10 bases and J by 3 bases, and 9 bases separated the two germline ends. From germline, CDR1 is ENHRY and CDR2 SYGVKD. The chain's CDR3 is CASPWEETQYF. The CDR3 region has the DNA TGTGCCAGCCCCTGGGAAGAGACCCAGTACTTC.

The chain uses TRBV28 and TRBJ2-1; 10 bases map to TRBD2. Germline V lookup: CDR1 MDHEN, CDR2 SYDVKM. The J segment lost 8 bases and the V segment lost 2 bases, leaving 12 bases of the junction unmatched. The CDR3 extends over 17 amino acids. CDR3 residues: CASSLGLLAGVLDEQFF. In DNA, the CDR3 is TGTGCCAGCAGTTTAGGTCTGCTAGCGGGAGTTTTGGATGAGCAGTTCTTC. Full variable domain (missing parts from reference TRBV28 and TRBJ2-1): DVKVTQSSRYLVKRTGEKVFLECVQDMDHENMFWYRQDPGLGLRLIYFSYDVKMKEKGDIPEGYSVSREKKERFSLILESASTNQTSMYLCASSLGLLAGVLDEQFFGPGTRLTVL.

This sequence joins TRBV11-2 and TRBJ2-5, with TRBD1 matching 7 bases. Germline V lookup: CDR1 SGHAT, CDR2 FQNNGV. With 6 bases clipped from V and 1 base from J, the junction kept 5 bases outside the gene matches. The CDR3 is 14 amino acids. CDR3 nucleotides: TGTGCCAGCAGTAAGGGACAGATCCAAGAGACCCAGTACTTC. Translating gives CASSKGQIQETQYF.

V usage is TRBV7-9 and J usage is TRBJ1-2; D gene ambiguous. Trimming took off 5 bases at V and 4 bases at J, with 11 bases between the two ends. Germline CDR1 reads SEHNR; CDR2 reads FQNEAQ (reference sequence). The CDR3 has 13 residues. The CDR3 DNA sequence: TGTGCCAGCAGCCCGAGCAATTTCTATGGCTACACCTTC. Amino acids: CASSPSNFYGYTF.

The CDR3 here is CASSLRYNQPQHF. Written as DNA, the CDR3 is TGTGCCAGCAGTTTACGATACAATCAGCCCCAGCATTTT. V and J are TRBV27 and TRBJ1-5; no definite D call. CDR3 length: 13 amino acids. Deletions cut 2 bases from V and 3 bases from J, with 5 bases between. Germline values: CDR1 MNHEY, CDR2 SMNVEV (reference sequence).

The V call is TRBV28, the J call TRBJ2-3, with D tentatively TRBD1 (7 bases). Deletions cut 4 bases from V and 3 bases from J, with 17 bases between. The CDR3 has 16 amino acids. Germline V lookup: CDR1 MDHEN, CDR2 SYDVKM. The CDR3 protein is CASSSPTGRITDTQYF. As DNA, the CDR3 is TGTGCCAGCAGTTCTCCGACAGGGAGGATAACAGATACGCAGTATTTT. The full variable domain, rest sourced from reference TRBV28 and TRBJ2-3, is DVKVTQSSRYLVKRTGEKVFLECVQDMDHENMFWYRQDPGLGLRLIYFSYDVKMKEKGDIPEGYSVSREKKERFSLILESASTNQTSMYLCASSSPTGRITDTQYFGPGTRLTVL.

This rearrangement joins TRBV18 to TRBJ1-1; TRBD1 matches at 7 bases. Germline V gene sequence: CDR1 KGHSH, CDR2 LQKENI. The V and J ends lost 3 bases and 1 base, in that order; junction bases with no gene match: 5. The CDR3 is 15 amino acids. The CDR3, as DNA: TGTGCCAGCTCACCGAAGACAGGGAGGAACACTGAAGCTTTCTTT. Protein product: CASSPKTGRNTEAFF.

The CDR3 loop reads CASGEAGGETQYF. The CDR3 nucleotides read TGTGCCAGTGGGGAGGCCGGCGGAGAGACCCAGTACTTC. V and J are TRBV19 and TRBJ2-5; possible D gene TRBD2, 6 bases. The V end was cut by 8 bases, the J end by 4 bases, with 14 bases between. This CDR3 spans 13 amino acids. CDR1 is LNHDA, CDR2 SQIVND, per germline (reference sequence).